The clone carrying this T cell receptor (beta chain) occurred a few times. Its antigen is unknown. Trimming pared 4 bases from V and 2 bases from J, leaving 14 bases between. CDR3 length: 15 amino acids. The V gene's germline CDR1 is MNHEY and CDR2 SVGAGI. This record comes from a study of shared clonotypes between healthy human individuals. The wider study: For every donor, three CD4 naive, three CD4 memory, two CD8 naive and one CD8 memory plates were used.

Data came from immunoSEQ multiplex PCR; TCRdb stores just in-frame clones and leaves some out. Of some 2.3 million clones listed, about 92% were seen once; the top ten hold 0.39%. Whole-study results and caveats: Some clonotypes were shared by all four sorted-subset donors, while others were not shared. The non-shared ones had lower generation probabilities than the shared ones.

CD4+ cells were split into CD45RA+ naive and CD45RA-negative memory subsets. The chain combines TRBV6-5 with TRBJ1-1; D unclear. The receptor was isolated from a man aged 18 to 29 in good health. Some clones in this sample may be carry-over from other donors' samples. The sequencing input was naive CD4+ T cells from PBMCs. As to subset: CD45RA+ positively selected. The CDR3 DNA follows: TGTGCCAGCAGTTCTCACACGGCCGGAAACACTGAAGCTTTCTTT. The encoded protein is CASSSHTAGNTEAFF.